Presented here are 3 T cell receptor beta chains from one specimen sequenced in a study of beta chain features in type 1 diabetes (dated by TCRdb to between 2017 and 2018). Libraries were made using the immunoSEQ multiplex PCR assay. The High Capacity cDNA Reverse Transcription Kit was used to reverse transcribe all of the isolated RNA, meaning that expressed TCRB transcripts were what got sequenced. TCRdb re-hosts the immuneACCESS table, in-frame sequences only. Its copies lack some clones; in the studies checked, an unresolved V gene accounts for under half of them, and the cause for the rest is not known. The sample table shows 390,000 or so clones, and more than 11% are seen once. The leading ten clones occupy around 0.039% of the sample. Specimen: naive CD4+ T cells from blood. Taken with the paper, the label for cell subset or site translates to: true naive CD4+ T cells. Every receptor here comes from a man aged 30-40 years in good health.

There are a few counts of this clone. This chain links TRBV30 with TRBJ2-3; no firm D call. Germline V CDR1 and CDR2: GTSNPN, SVGIG (reference sequence). This CDR3 is 15 amino acids long. V dropped 3 bases and J dropped 4 bases, with 17 bases sitting between them. The chain's CDR3 is CAWSSRENSADTQYF. CDR3 coding DNA: TGTGCCTGGAGCTCCAGAGAAAATTCCGCAGATACGCAGTATTTT.

This chain uses TRBV21-1 with TRBJ2-1; the D call in the table, TRBD2, was not verified against the DNA. TRBV21-1 is flagged as a pseudogene. The CDR3 extends over 17 amino acids. The CDR3 here is CASSASAGRGLYNEQFF. CDR3 DNA sequence: TGTGCCAGCAGCGCTAGCGCTGGGAGGGGACTCTACAATGAGCAGTTCTTC.

The chain recombines TRBV15 with TRBJ2-1; D not certain. CDR1 LNHNV and CDR2 YYDKDF come from the germline V gene (reference sequence). Trimming shortened V by 4 bases and J by 0 bases, and 13 bases separated the two germline ends. This CDR3 is built from 16 residues. CDR3 amino acids: CATSTDLMSSYNEQFF. The CDR3 DNA reads TGTGCCACCAGCACCGATCTAATGAGCTCCTACAATGAGCAGTTCTTC.